The 15 T cell receptor beta chains reported below all come from one sample, sequenced in a study of OX40 agonist ivuxolimab in advanced cancers. Profiled with immunoSEQ multiplex PCR; TCRdb holds only in-frame clones, not every one. Among about 79,000 clones, approximately 92% were seen once, and the ten largest hold 0.53%. The sample was CD4+ or CD8+ T cells sorted from blood, taken in a trial of the OX40 agonist ivuxolimab. These receptors came from an adult with an advanced solid tumor such as melanoma, head and neck, liver or kidney cancer.

The chain links TRBV29-1 to TRBJ2-7; 9 bases are a match to TRBD1. CDR3 size: 14 residues. CDR1 is SQVTM, CDR2 ANQGSEA, per germline. V shed 2 bases, J shed 10 bases, and the junction held 12 bases outside the gene matches. The CDR3 DNA reads TGCAGCGTTGAAAAACAGGGGGCGCATGGAAAACAGTACTTC. Its translation is CSVEKQGAHGKQYF.

This chain connects TRBV19 to TRBJ2-3; D is perhaps TRBD1 (6 bases). This CDR3 region has 15 residues. The ends were cut back, 3 bases at V and 4 bases at J, with 14 bases in the middle. CDR1 LNHDA and CDR2 SQIVND come from the germline V gene (reference sequence). CDR3 nucleotide sequence: TGTGCCAGTAGTATTGGGGGCGTATTGGCAGATACGCAGTATTTT. This encodes CASSIGGVLADTQYF.

About this clone: The junction departs from germline at one end; a sequencing error may be responsible. The V gene is TRBV28, the J gene TRBJ2-7; tentatively, D is TRBD1 (5 bases). Germline loops: CDR1 MDHEN, CDR2 SYDVKM. The CDR3 is 9 residues long. CDR3 loop: CASYNRNAF. CDR3 DNA sequence: TGTGCCAGCTATAACAGGAACGCCTTC.

The chain links TRBV11-3 to TRBJ2-3; 13 positions match TRBD2. Germline CDR1 and CDR2: SGHNT and YENEEA. The CDR3 has 15 amino acids. The ends lost 0 bases at V and 10 bases at J; junction bases unmatched: 4. CDR3 residues: CASSLDTLAGGAQYF. CDR3 bases: TGTGCCAGCAGCTTAGATACACTAGCGGGAGGGGCGCAGTATTTT.

The chain joins TRBV30 to TRBJ1-2; D is uncertain. The length of the CDR3 is 14 residues. Deletions cut 4 bases from V and 3 bases from J, with 15 bases between. Germline V gives CDR1 GTSNPN, CDR2 SVGIG (reference sequence). The CDR3 sequence is CAWNRVGSYYGYTF. The DNA for the CDR3 is TGTGCCTGGAACCGTGTAGGGTCGTACTATGGCTACACCTTC.

The chain recombines TRBV4-3 with TRBJ2-1, with TRBD2 matching 14 bases. Germline V gives CDR1 LGHNA, CDR2 YSLEER. V lost 2 bases, J lost 4 bases, and 4 bases stayed unmatched. The CDR3 covers 17 residues. CDR3 amino acids: CASSQLGTSGGYNEQFF. CDR3 DNA: TGCGCCAGCAGCCAATTAGGGACTAGCGGGGGTTACAATGAGCAGTTCTTC.

V gene TRBV6-4 combines with J gene TRBJ2-6, with D hard to call. Per the germline V gene, CDR1 is MRHNA and CDR2 is SNTAGT. The CDR3 loop spans 16 amino acids. V lost 3 bases and J lost 1, with 10 bases in between. CDR3 bases: TGTGCCAGCAGTGAATCCCGGGCTTCTGGGGCCAACGTCCTGACTTTC. Translation: CASSESRASGANVLTF.

This sequence joins TRBV6-1 and TRBJ1-2, with D possibly being TRBD1 (6 bases). Per the germline V gene, CDR1 is MNHNS and CDR2 is SASEGT. The CDR3 has 16 amino acids. Trimming pared 1 base from V and 4 bases from J, leaving 16 bases between. The CDR3 spells CASSEGSGGLLYGYTF. The CDR3 nucleotides read TGTGCCAGCAGTGAAGGGAGCGGGGGCCTACTCTATGGCTACACCTTC.

This chain links TRBV2 with TRBJ2-7, with D perhaps TRBD2 (6 bases). The V end lost 6 bases, the J end lost 2 bases, and 17 bases lay between the germline ends. This CDR3 comprises 15 residues. Germline V gene data show CDR1 as SNHLY and CDR2 as FYNNEI. CDR3 bases: TGTGCCAGCAGCCCCACCCCTAGCGCAACCTACGAGCAGTACTTC. Translated, it gives CASSPTPSATYEQYF. Using reference TRBV2 and TRBJ2-7 for the parts outside the CDR3, the full variable domain is EPEVTQTPSHQVTQMGQEVILRCVPISNHLYFYWYRQILGQKVEFLVSFYNNEISEKSEIFDDQFSVERPDGSNFTLKIRSTKLEDSAMYFCASSPTPSATYEQYFGPGTRLTVT.

This clone was observed once. The chain is built from TRBV27 and TRBJ2-5; 10 bases map to TRBD1. Germline-derived CDR1 and CDR2 are MNHEY and SMNVEV (reference sequence). The CDR3 runs to 14 residues. J gave up 5 bases and V 5 bases, and 5 bases lay outside the gene matches. This CDR3 is CASSRQGAWETQYF. CDR3 nucleotide sequence: TGTGCCAGCAGTAGACAGGGGGCGTGGGAGACCCAGTACTTC.

The V call is TRBV30, the J call TRBJ1-2, with 7 bases matching TRBD1. Germline CDR1 GTSNPN, CDR2 SVGIG (reference sequence). Trimming at V came to 6 bases and at J to 2 bases, leaving 12 bases not matched to a gene. The CDR3 contains 15 residues. CDR3 sequence (DNA): TGTGCCTGTGACCGGGACAGAAGTTCGAACTATGGCTACACCTTC. The encoded protein is CACDRDRSSNYGYTF.

This clone was picked up one time. This chain links TRBV6-6 with TRBJ2-7; TRBD1 might be the D (5 bases). V gave up 7 bases and J gave up 4 bases, with 11 bases separating them. This CDR3 spans 12 amino acids. The germline CDR1 and CDR2 sequences are MNHNY and SVGAGI (reference sequence). CDR3 DNA: TGTGCCAGCACAGGGTCTCCTTACGAGCAGTACTTC. Its translation is CASTGSPYEQYF.

The chain recombines TRBV16 with TRBJ1-5, with D unclear. This CDR3 is 14 amino acids long. V was trimmed by 0 bases and J by 10 bases, leaving 13 bases between them. The germline V gene encodes CDR1 KGHSY and CDR2 FQNENV. CDR3 protein: CASSQSPANSPQHF. The CDR3 DNA sequence: TGTGCCAGCAGCCAATCTCCAGCCAACTCCCCCCAGCATTTT.

The rearrangement links TRBV5-1 to TRBJ2-7; D remains ambiguous. The CDR3 loop spans 12 amino acids. Germline CDR1 SGHRS, CDR2 YFSETQ. The V end was cut by 0 bases, the J end by 4 bases, with 5 bases between. This CDR3 reads CASSLDNYEQYF. As DNA, the CDR3 is TGCGCCAGCAGCTTGGACAATTACGAGCAGTACTTC.

The chain employs TRBV7-2 and TRBJ2-1, with D maybe TRBD2 (5 bases). The germline V and J ends were trimmed by 4 bases and 8 bases, with 9 bases remaining between them. The CDR3 is 12 amino acids. Germline lookup yields CDR1 SGHTA and CDR2 FQGNSA. The CDR3 coding sequence is TGTGCCAGCAGCTCACGAGGGTATGAGCAGTTCTTC. Its protein is CASSSRGYEQFF.